These T cell receptor beta chains were read from a single sample in a study of beta chain features in type 1 diabetes. Here immunoSEQ multiplex PCR was the method, and the copy in TCRdb shows in-frame clones only, minus some. The table has 150,000 to 200,000 clones, more than 60% seen once; the top ten hold roughly 0.089%. The material sequenced was naive CD4+ T cells from blood. These TCRs come from a young man with type 1 diabetes. The CDR3 runs from the conserved cysteine through the conserved F or W. The D gene is left open where the match is weak. Size values are once, few and many counts, or a class for expanded clones, and some rows have none.

>13|TRBV7-2|.|TRBJ2-5|.
CASSFKGAETQYF
TGTGCCAGCAGCTTTAAGGGAGCGGAGACCCAGTACTTC
>16|TRBV4-1|.|TRBJ1-4|TRBD1
CASSLFRDSSNEKLFF
TGCGCCAGCAGCCTCTTCCGGGACAGCTCTAATGAAAAACTGTTTTTT
>13|TRBV7-2|.|TRBJ1-1|.
CASGLGPLTEAFF
TGTGCCAGCGGACTCGGGCCCCTCACTGAAGCTTTCTTT
>11|TRBV30|.|TRBJ2-7|.
CAWSDRQEQYF
TGTGCCTGGAGTGACAGACAAGAGCAGTACTTC
>15|TRBV30|.|TRBJ1-5|TRBD1
CAWSGGQGENQPQHF
TGTGCCTGGAGTGGTGGACAGGGGGAGAATCAGCCCCAGCATTTT
>15|TRBV5-1|.|TRBJ2-7|TRBD1
CASSLNSGTAYEQYF
TGCGCCAGCAGCCTGAATTCCGGGACAGCCTACGAGCAGTACTTC
>17|TRBV4-3|.|TRBJ2-4|.
CASSQDLRGGPLDIQYF
TGCGCCAGCAGCCAAGATCTTAGAGGGGGGCCCTTGGACATTCAGTACTTC
>16|TRBV29-1|.|TRBJ1-2|TRBD1
CSVGGQGAELGYGYTF
TGCAGCGTTGGAGGACAGGGGGCGGAACTAGGCTATGGCTACACCTTC
>17|TRBV18|.|TRBJ2-7|TRBD1
CASSPTHGQGANNEQYF
TGTGCCAGCTCACCGACCCATGGACAGGGGGCGAACAACGAGCAGTACTTC
>14|TRBV7-2|.|TRBJ2-5|TRBD1
CASSPGQGRETQYF
TGTGCCAGCAGCCCGGGACAGGGAAGAGAGACCCAGTACTTC
>12|TRBV30|.|TRBJ2-3|.
CAWSVSQAGEYF
TGTGCCTGGAGTGTATCCCAGGCCGGGGAGTATTTT
>14|TRBV30|.|TRBJ2-3|TRBD2
CAGTTSGGTDTQYF
TGTGCCGGGACGACTAGCGGGGGGACAGATACGCAGTATTTT
>12|TRBV30|.|TRBJ2-4|TRBD2
CAWTRGGHIQYF
TGTGCCTGGACTCGCGGGGGACACATTCAGTACTTC
>14|TRBV9|few|TRBJ1-5|.
CASSVGLGNQPQHF
TGTGCCAGCAGCGTAGGCTTAGGGAATCAGCCCCAGCATTTT
>14|TRBV23-1|.|TRBJ2-7|.
CASKMTSRSYEQYF
TGCGCCAGCAAGATGACATCGAGATCCTACGAGCAGTACTTC
>16|TRBV11-2|.|TRBJ2-3|.
CASSLEGQGRTDTQYF
TGTGCCAGCAGCTTAGAGGGGCAGGGACGCACAGATACGCAGTATTTT
>11|TRBV30|few|TRBJ1-4|.
CACQGAEKLFF
TGTGCCTGCCAAGGGGCTGAAAAACTGTTTTTT
>12|TRBV18|.|TRBJ2-5|.
CASSPAQETQYF
TGTGCCAGCTCACCCGCCCAAGAGACCCAGTACTTC
>12|TRBV9|.|TRBJ2-1|.
CASSVDSNEQFF
TGTGCCAGCAGCGTAGATAGTAATGAGCAGTTCTTC
>14|TRBV2|.|TRBJ2-3|.
CASSRETNTDTQYF
TGTGCCAGCAGCCGAGAGACAAACACAGATACGCAGTATTTT
>13|TRBV4-3|.|TRBJ2-7|.
CASSQAPLSEQYF
TGCGCCAGCAGCCAAGCCCCTCTCTCCGAGCAGTACTTC
>11|TRBV2|.|TRBJ2-4|TRBD1
CASMTGNIQYF
TGTGCCAGCATGACAGGGAACATTCAGTACTTC
>11|TRBV29-1|once|TRBJ1-3|.
CSVERENTIYF
TGCAGCGTTGAACGAGAAAACACCATATATTTT
>15|TRBV7-9|.|TRBJ2-7|TRBD1
CASSPKPTGEYEQYF
TGTGCCAGCAGTCCTAAGCCCACAGGGGAATACGAGCAGTACTTC
>15|TRBV27|once|TRBJ1-4|.
CASSFRGVGDEKLFF
TGTGCCAGCAGTTTCCGAGGAGTAGGCGATGAAAAACTGTTTTTT
>16|TRBV1|.|TRBJ2-3|.
CTSSRGRTQGTDTQYF
TGCACCAGCAGCCGAGGGCGGACACAGGGGACAGATACGCAGTATTTT
>12|TRBV30|.|TRBJ1-6|.
CAWSKGDPPLHF
TGTGCCTGGAGTAAGGGGGACCCACCCCTCCACTTT
>12|TRBV28|.|TRBJ2-5|.
CASSSLWETQYF
TGTGCCAGCAGTTCATTATGGGAGACCCAGTACTTC
>14|TRBV29-1|.|TRBJ1-1|.
CSGRPLLGTAEAFF
TGCAGCGGACGTCCCCTACTGGGTACGGCTGAAGCTTTCTTT
>13|TRBV30|.|TRBJ1-1|TRBD1
CAWTLDRATEAFF
TGTGCCTGGACGTTGGACAGGGCTACTGAAGCTTTCTTT
>14|TRBV28|few|TRBJ2-4|TRBD1
CASSFRTGGNIQYF
TGTGCCAGCAGTTTTCGGACAGGGGGAAACATTCAGTACTTC
>13|TRBV12-5|.|TRBJ2-1|.
CASGTDFGGEQFF
TGTGCTAGTGGTACAGACTTCGGAGGTGAGCAGTTCTTC
>16|TRBV21-1|.|TRBJ2-7|.
CASSKELRGPLIEQYF
TGTGCCAGCAGCAAAGAACTCAGGGGCCCCCTGATCGAGCAGTACTTC
>18|TRBV28|.|TRBJ2-6|TRBD1
CASRASGTGGSGANVLTF
TGTGCCAGCAGGGCCTCCGGGACAGGGGGCTCTGGGGCCAACGTCCTGACTTTC
>14|TRBV29-1|.|TRBJ1-2|.
CSVDLSQGQGGYTF
TGCAGCGTTGACTTATCACAGGGTCAAGGTGGCTACACCTTC
>14|TRBV29-1|.|TRBJ2-7|.
CSYSGGVPTYEQYF
TGCAGCTACTCAGGGGGGGTTCCGACCTACGAGCAGTACTTC
>14|TRBV9|.|TRBJ2-1|.
CASSVASLADEQFF
TGTGCCAGCAGCGTAGCTTCGCTCGCCGATGAGCAGTTCTTC
>15|TRBV5-1|.|TRBJ2-7|TRBD1
CASSFGTGGSYEQYF
TGCGCCAGCAGCTTTGGGACAGGGGGCTCCTACGAGCAGTACTTC
>14|TRBV30|.|TRBJ1-4|.
CAWSGGATNEKLFF
TGTGCCTGGAGTGGCGGTGCAACTAATGAAAAACTGTTTTTT
>14|TRBV9|few|TRBJ2-3|.
CASSVGQSTDTQYF
TGTGCCAGCAGCGTAGGTCAGAGCACAGATACGCAGTATTTT
>16|TRBV7-9|.|TRBJ2-3|TRBD2
CASSPKAGASTDTQYF
TGTGCCAGCAGCCCGAAAGCGGGAGCTAGCACAGATACGCAGTATTTT
>14|TRBV9|.|TRBJ2-1|TRBD2
CASSITSVHNEQFF
TGTGCCAGCAGCATCACTAGCGTACACAATGAGCAGTTCTTC
>11|TRBV7-9|few|TRBJ2-5|.
CASSFRETQYF
TGTGCCAGCAGCTTCCGTGAGACCCAGTACTTC
>12|TRBV7-9|few|TRBJ1-3|.
CASSLQGNTIYF
TGTGCCAGCAGCTTACAGGGAAACACCATATATTTT
>14|TRBV25-1|once|TRBJ2-1|TRBD2
CASSEPLGGNEQFF
TGTGCCAGCAGTGAGCCCCTCGGGGGGAATGAGCAGTTCTTC
>14|TRBV9|.|TRBJ2-5|TRBD2
CASSPLAGEETQYF
TGTGCCAGCAGCCCGCTAGCGGGGGAAGAGACCCAGTACTTC
>11|TRBV20-1|.|TRBJ2-5|.
CSAYREETQYF
TGCAGTGCTTACAGGGAAGAGACCCAGTACTTC
>13|TRBV7-9|.|TRBJ2-1|TRBD1
CASSYRGDNEQFF
TGTGCCAGCAGCTACAGGGGCGACAATGAGCAGTTCTTC
>15|TRBV29-1|few|TRBJ2-3|.
CSVETRDTGTDTQYF
TGCAGCGTTGAAACCCGGGACACCGGCACAGATACGCAGTATTTT
>14|TRBV7-9|few|TRBJ2-4|TRBD1
CASSPQGAWDIQYF
TGTGCCAGCAGCCCACAGGGGGCTTGGGACATTCAGTACTTC
>15|TRBV7-9|once|TRBJ2-5|.
CASSGRDSSTETQYF
TGTGCCAGCAGCGGACGGGACTCGAGCACAGAGACCCAGTACTTC
>16|TRBV4-3|.|TRBJ2-3|.
CASSQGTGPSTDTQYF
TGCGCCAGCAGCCAAGGGACCGGACCTAGCACAGATACGCAGTATTTT
>14|TRBV7-2|few|TRBJ2-3|.
CASSNSGITDTQYF
TGTGCCAGCAGCAACTCCGGGATTACAGATACGCAGTATTTT
>15|TRBV4-3|few|TRBJ2-1|.
CASSPPSASSNEQFF
TGCGCCAGCAGCCCCCCGAGTGCTAGCTCAAATGAGCAGTTCTTC
>15|TRBV7-2|.|TRBJ2-7|TRBD2
CASSLELAGAYEQYF
TGTGCCAGCAGCTTAGAATTAGCGGGGGCCTACGAGCAGTACTTC